This is a list of T cell receptor beta chains from one sample in a study of blood T cell repertoires in COVID-19. Sequencing used immunoSEQ multiplex PCR; TCRdb keeps in-frame clones, though not all of them. The data hold 280,000 or so clones, with 90% observed a single time. The specimen sequenced was PBMCs or T cells enriched from blood (not recorded which). Receptors were obtained from a woman between 18 and 29 years old with acute COVID-19. Both conserved end residues are part of each CDR3. A D gene is named only where the DNA matches it firmly. Some rows mark clone size as missing; the rest say once, few, many or name a class of expanded clone.

.,.,TRBJ2-5,TRBV6-5,CASSYFGGSNQETQYF,TGTGCCAGCAGTTACTTTGGGGGGTCGAACCAAGAGACCCAGTACTTC
.,.,TRBJ1-1,TRBV7-3,CASSLLSGNGEAFF,TGTGCCAGCAGCTTATTATCAGGGAACGGCGAAGCTTTCTTT
.,TRBD2,TRBJ2-5,TRBV7-9,CASSLVPGLAGVIETQYF,TGTGCCAGCAGCTTAGTCCCCGGGCTAGCGGGAGTCATAGAGACCCAGTACTTC
.,.,TRBJ2-7,TRBV20-1,CSASPGRLSYEQYF,TGCAGTGCTAGTCCCGGGAGACTTTCCTACGAGCAGTACTTC
.,.,TRBJ1-6,TRBV3-1/TRBV3-2,CASSPSGYNSPLHF,TGTGCCAGCAGCCCCAGCGGGTATAATTCACCCCTCCACTTT
.,.,TRBJ1-1,TRBV9,CASSVEPNRVNTEAFF,TGTGCCAGCAGCGTAGAACCTAACAGGGTGAACACTGAAGCTTTCTTT
.,.,TRBJ1-5,TRBV1,CTSSQSGLSRRIQPQHF,TGCACCAGCAGCCAATCAGGTTTAAGTAGGAGGATACAGCCCCAGCATTTT
few,TRBD2,TRBJ2-7,TRBV3-1/TRBV3-2,CASSEGVAGAYEQYF,TGTGCCAGCAGCGAGGGAGTAGCGGGGGCCTACGAGCAGTACTTC
.,TRBD1,TRBJ1-5,TRBV20-1,CSAAGQGSRHF,TGCAGTGCCGCAGGACAGGGTTCACGACATTTT
.,.,TRBJ1-1,TRBV6-5,CASSTGRGTEAFF,TGTGCCAGCAGTACAGGGCGTGGGACTGAAGCTTTCTTT
.,.,TRBJ2-4,TRBV3-1/TRBV3-2,CASSTSGTKNIQYF,TGTGCCAGCAGCACCTCGGGAACCAAAAACATTCAGTACTTC
once,.,TRBJ2-7,TRBV4-2,CASSPLPTAAYYEQYF,TGTGCCAGCAGCCCCCTCCCGACAGCAGCCTACTACGAGCAGTACTTC
.,TRBD1,TRBJ1-1,TRBV6-5,CASSSLRQGRYTEAFF,TGTGCCAGCAGTTCCCTTAGACAGGGGCGTTACACTGAAGCTTTCTTT
.,.,TRBJ2-2,TRBV19,CASRTQLDSGELFF,TGTGCCAGTAGAACTCAACTAGATTCTGGGGAGCTGTTTTTT
few,.,TRBJ1-4,TRBV2,CASSEAPGRRNEKLFF,TGTGCCAGCAGTGAAGCGCCAGGCAGGCGTAATGAAAAACTGTTTTTT
.,TRBD2,TRBJ2-7,TRBV10-3,CAISDWEREFPEQYF,TGTGCCATCAGTGACTGGGAGCGGGAGTTCCCCGAGCAGTACTTC
.,TRBD2,TRBJ2-5,TRBV30,CAWTPRPGSGQTQYF,TGTGCCTGGACCCCCCGTCCGGGTAGCGGGCAGACCCAGTACTTC
.,TRBD1,TRBJ2-7,TRBV5-1,CASSPTGGHEQYF,TGCGCCAGCAGCCCAACAGGGGGCCACGAGCAGTACTTC
few,TRBD2,TRBJ2-1,TRBV14,CASSPGTSVDNEQFF,TGTGCCAGCAGCCCCGGGACTAGCGTGGACAATGAGCAGTTCTTC
.,.,TRBJ2-7,TRBV4-3,CASSLSKAQGYEQYF,TGCGCCAGCAGCCTGTCAAAAGCTCAGGGCTACGAGCAGTACTTC